The 10 T cell receptor beta chains given below trace back to one sample, sequenced in a study of OX40 agonist ivuxolimab in advanced cancers. The method was immunoSEQ multiplex PCR; TCRdb's version includes in-frame clones alone and lacks a portion of them. The table has roughly 61,000 clones, around 89% seen once. Specimen: CD4+ or CD8+ T cells sorted from blood, collected in a trial of the OX40 agonist ivuxolimab. These receptors were taken from an adult with an advanced solid tumor such as melanoma, head and neck, liver or kidney cancer.

The CDR3 protein is CAWTSQGSYEQYF. The CDR3 nucleotides are TGTGCCTGGACATCCCAGGGGTCCTACGAGCAGTACTTC. The chain uses TRBV30 and TRBJ2-7; D possibly corresponds to TRBD1 (6 bases). This CDR3 is built from 13 residues. Germline assignment: CDR1 GTSNPN and CDR2 SVGIG (reference sequence). V was pared by 4 bases and J by 1 base, with 11 bases between. The whole variable domain, filled in from reference TRBV30 and TRBJ2-7, reads SQTIHQWPATLVQPVGSPLSLECTVEGTSNPNLYWYRQAAGRGLQLLFYSVGIGQISSEVPQNLSASRPQDRQFILSSKKLLLSDSGFYLCAWTSQGSYEQYFGPGTRLTVT.

The chain is built from TRBV18 and TRBJ1-3; D ambiguous. Germline CDR1 and CDR2: KGHSH and LQKENI. V lost 4 bases to trimming and J lost 0 bases, with 13 bases between them. This CDR3 region has 16 residues. The DNA for the CDR3 is TGTGCCAGCTCACTTGGCTTGATCAGCTCTGGAAACACCATATATTTT. Residues: CASSLGLISSGNTIYF.

V and J are TRBV27 and TRBJ1-6; 9 nucleotides match TRBD1. The trim removed 2 bases at V and 10 bases at J, leaving 3 bases unmatched. The CDR3 sequence is 14 residues long. In germline, CDR1 is MNHEY, CDR2 SMNVEV (reference sequence). The CDR3 bases are TGTGCCAGCAGTTTAGGACAGGGGAAATCACCCCTCCACTTT. Encoded protein: CASSLGQGKSPLHF.

A single count supports this clone. The chain joins TRBV28 to TRBJ1-1; weak D call: TRBD1 (5 bases). The CDR3 spans 14 residues. Trimming left V 4 bases short and J 7 bases short, with 16 bases between. Germline assignment: CDR1 MDHEN and CDR2 SYDVKM. CDR3 protein: CASSSGGVGGEAFF. The CDR3 bases are TGTGCCAGCAGTTCAGGAGGGGTTGGGGGTGAAGCTTTCTTT.

The chain uses TRBV18 and TRBJ1-1; D might be TRBD1 (6 bases). CDR1 KGHSH and CDR2 LQKENI come from the germline V gene. Trimming cost V 1 base and J 1 base, with 10 bases left between them. The CDR3 has 15 amino acids. Here the CDR3 DNA reads TGTGCCAGCTCACCACTGGACAGCTCGAACACTGAAGCTTTCTTT. Protein: CASSPLDSSNTEAFF.

The chain carries TRBV7-9 and TRBJ2-6; D is unclear. Per germline, CDR1 SEHNR and CDR2 FQNEAQ (reference sequence). V lost 4 bases and J lost 6, with 10 bases in between. The CDR3 runs 14 residues. CDR3 loop: CASSWITVANVLTF. DNA of the CDR3: TGTGCCAGCAGCTGGATTACGGTGGCCAACGTCCTGACTTTC.

With respect to this clone: The junction and the germline gene differ at one end; a read error may be behind it. The chain is built from TRBV20-1 and TRBJ2-7; a possible D gene is TRBD2 (6 bases). The germline gives CDR1 DFQATT, CDR2 SNEGSKA (reference sequence). This CDR3 region has 10 residues. CDR3 sequence: CSPSDNEQYF. The CDR3 DNA sequence: TGCAGTCCTAGCGATAACGAGCAGTACTTC.

V is TRBV18 and J is TRBJ1-4; 7 bases map to TRBD1. This CDR3 region has 14 residues. V shed 4 bases, J shed 8 bases, and the junction held 7 bases outside the gene matches. CDR1 and CDR2 from the germline V gene are KGHSH and LQKENI. The CDR3 here is CASSQGAIGEKLFF. CDR3 DNA: TGTGCCAGCTCACAGGGGGCGATTGGAGAAAAACTGTTTTTT.

The chain joins TRBV7-6 to TRBJ2-2; TRBD1 matches at 9 bases. The CDR3 totals 16 residues. J lost 7 bases, V lost 0 bases, and 6 bases had no gene match. Germline CDR1 is SGHVS and CDR2 is FNYEAQ. CDR3 in DNA: TGTGCCAGCAGCTTAGCCGGGACAGGGATGGTCGGGGAGCTGTTTTTT. Its protein product is CASSLAGTGMVGELFF. The complete variable domain, with remaining parts taken from reference TRBV7-6 and TRBJ2-2, reads GAGVSQSPRYKVTKRGQDVALRCDPISGHVSLYWYRQALGQGPEFLTYFNYEAQQDKSGLPNDRFSAERPEGSISTLTIQRTEQRDSAMYRCASSLAGTGMVGELFFGEGSRLTVL.

V and J are TRBV28 and TRBJ2-7; D may be TRBD1 (6 bases). Germline-derived CDR1 and CDR2 are MDHEN and SYDVKM. CDR3 length equals 14 residues. Trimming took 7 bases from V and 6 from J, leaving 19 bases between them. CDR3: CASTFPRGLGEQYF. CDR3 sequence (DNA): TGTGCCAGCACTTTCCCCAGGGGTCTCGGCGAGCAGTACTTC.